Sequencing of this T cell receptor beta chain was carried out in a study of blood T cell repertoires in COVID-19. Study information: The study drew acute and convalescent COVID-19 samples from the United States, Italy and Spain. Nucleic acid was either cDNA or gDNA, and it came from T cells, B-cell-depleted T cells, or PBMCs.

The V gene's germline CDR1 is SGHTA and CDR2 FQGNSA. Trimming stripped 2 bases from V and 6 bases from J, with 14 bases between. The CDR3 is made up of 15 amino acids. Source study methods: How many nucleated cells were present was estimated from reference gene primer amplification. Clones were read by immunoSEQ multiplex PCR, and TCRdb kept only the in-frame ones, dropping some. That table supplies the V and J calls and clone size; D and trimming were determined from the DNA. The data show just under 150,000 clones, 75% to 90% seen once. The source is a human donor in a cohort sampled during active COVID-19. V and J are TRBV7-2 and TRBJ2-1; no firm D call. The sample consisted of peripheral blood. CDR3 bases: TGTGCCAGCAGCTTAAGGCCCCAGCGAGGCAATGAGCAGTTCTTC. Amino acid sequence: CASSLRPQRGNEQFF.